Listed below are T cell receptor beta chains from one sample, sequenced in a study of CD8 T cells in ankylosing spondylitis. TCRdb processed the 5' RACE reads anew with MiXCR; each CDR3 protein has one entry. The sample records around 94,000 distinct CDR3 sequences, 9% being singletons. The specimen was blood, either unsorted or a sorted T cell fraction (not recorded which). Source of these receptors: a male donor with ankylosing spondylitis. Both conserved end residues are part of each CDR3. Fields, in order: CDR3 protein, CDR3 DNA, V gene, D gene, clone size, CDR3 length, J gene. D genes are given only for firm matches. Size is stated for part of the rows, as once, few or many counts, or as a class when the clone is expanded.

CDR3 protein: CASSLVGAFGINEQFF; CDR3 DNA: TGTGCCAGCAGCTTAGTTGGGGCCTTCGGGATCAATGAGCAGTTCTTC; V gene: TRBV11-2; D gene: -; clone size: few; CDR3 length: 16; J gene: TRBJ2-1
CDR3 protein: CASTNILGRTYGYTF; CDR3 DNA: TGTGCCAGCACCAATATCCTAGGGCGGACCTATGGCTACACCTTC; V gene: TRBV7-9; D gene: -; clone size: -; CDR3 length: 15; J gene: TRBJ1-2
CDR3 protein: CASSLEGREWSYNEQFF; CDR3 DNA: TGTGCCAGCAGCTTAGAAGGGCGGGAGTGGTCCTACAATGAGCAGTTCTTC; V gene: TRBV13; D gene: TRBD2; clone size: many; CDR3 length: 17; J gene: TRBJ2-1
CDR3 protein: CASSPVGATNTEAFF; CDR3 DNA: TGTGCCAGCAGTCCCGTAGGGGCGACGAACACTGAAGCTTTCTTT; V gene: TRBV27; D gene: -; clone size: -; CDR3 length: 15; J gene: TRBJ1-1
CDR3 protein: CAISPTSGSYNEQFF; CDR3 DNA: TGTGCCATCAGTCCCACTAGCGGCTCCTACAATGAGCAGTTCTTC; V gene: TRBV10-3; D gene: TRBD2; clone size: many; CDR3 length: 15; J gene: TRBJ2-1
CDR3 protein: CAISAPHPSTDTQYF; CDR3 DNA: TGTGCCATCAGTGCGCCCCACCCTAGCACAGATACGCAGTATTTT; V gene: TRBV10-3; D gene: -; clone size: many; CDR3 length: 15; J gene: TRBJ2-3
CDR3 protein: CASVGLASEQFF; CDR3 DNA: TGTGCCAGCGTGGGACTCGCCTCGGAGCAGTTCTTC; V gene: TRBV6-1; D gene: -; clone size: -; CDR3 length: 12; J gene: TRBJ2-1
CDR3 protein: CASSPGPKQFF; CDR3 DNA: TGTGCCAGCAGCCCTGGGCCCAAGCAGTTCTTC; V gene: TRBV12-3/TRBV12-4; D gene: -; clone size: few; CDR3 length: 11; J gene: TRBJ2-1
CDR3 protein: CAISEPLQGERESSYNEQFF; CDR3 DNA: TGTGCCATCAGTGAGCCACTACAGGGGGAGAGAGAGAGCTCCTACAATGAGCAGTTCTTC; V gene: TRBV10-3; D gene: TRBD1; clone size: -; CDR3 length: 20; J gene: TRBJ2-1
CDR3 protein: CASRTLGTEAFF; CDR3 DNA: TGTGCCAGCAGAACCCTAGGCACTGAAGCTTTCTTT; V gene: TRBV6-1; D gene: -; clone size: many; CDR3 length: 12; J gene: TRBJ1-1
CDR3 protein: CASSPPNRENTEAFF; CDR3 DNA: TGTGCCAGCTCACCACCGAACAGGGAGAACACTGAAGCTTTCTTT; V gene: TRBV18; D gene: -; clone size: few; CDR3 length: 15; J gene: TRBJ1-1
CDR3 protein: CASSFGAFGTGELFF; CDR3 DNA: TGCGCCAGCAGCTTCGGAGCGTTTGGAACCGGGGAGCTGTTTTTT; V gene: TRBV5-1; D gene: -; clone size: few; CDR3 length: 15; J gene: TRBJ2-2
CDR3 protein: CASSLVIGNEQFF; CDR3 DNA: TGTGCCAGCAGCTTAGTAATCGGGAATGAGCAGTTCTTC; V gene: TRBV7-2; D gene: -; clone size: many; CDR3 length: 13; J gene: TRBJ2-1
CDR3 protein: CASSPLSYNEQFF; CDR3 DNA: TGTGCCAGCAGCCCCCTTTCCTACAATGAGCAGTTCTTC; V gene: TRBV14; D gene: -; clone size: -; CDR3 length: 13; J gene: TRBJ2-1
CDR3 protein: CATSLGQNEKLFF; CDR3 DNA: TGTGCCACCAGCCTAGGACAGAATGAAAAACTGTTTTTT; V gene: TRBV15; D gene: -; clone size: few; CDR3 length: 13; J gene: TRBJ1-4
CDR3 protein: CASSLAWGQGNTF; CDR3 DNA: -; V gene: TRBV12-3/TRBV12-4; D gene: -; clone size: many; CDR3 length: 13; J gene: TRBJ1-2
CDR3 protein: CASSPGETQYF; CDR3 DNA: TGTGCCAGCAGCCCGGGGGAGACCCAGTACTTC; V gene: TRBV3-1; D gene: -; clone size: many; CDR3 length: 11; J gene: TRBJ2-5
CDR3 protein: CASSQVGYNEQFF; CDR3 DNA: TGTGCCAGCAGCCAAGTTGGGTACAATGAGCAGTTCTTC; V gene: TRBV14; D gene: -; clone size: few; CDR3 length: 13; J gene: TRBJ2-1
CDR3 protein: CASSPEAEQYF; CDR3 DNA: TGTGCCAGCAGCCCCGAAGCCGAGCAGTACTTC; V gene: TRBV21-1; D gene: -; clone size: -; CDR3 length: 11; J gene: TRBJ2-7
CDR3 protein: CASSDDKHEQYF; CDR3 DNA: TGCGCCAGCAGCGACGACAAGCACGAGCAGTACTTC; V gene: TRBV5-1; D gene: -; clone size: many; CDR3 length: 12; J gene: TRBJ2-7
CDR3 protein: CASSSGAYGYTF; CDR3 DNA: TGTGCCAGCAGCTCAGGGGCCTATGGCTACACCTTC; V gene: TRBV27; D gene: -; clone size: many; CDR3 length: 12; J gene: TRBJ1-2
CDR3 protein: CASSFWPGELFF; CDR3 DNA: TGTGCCAGCAGTTTCTGGCCCGGGGAGCTGTTTTTT; V gene: TRBV27; D gene: -; clone size: few; CDR3 length: 12; J gene: TRBJ2-2
CDR3 protein: CASSPRGIYEQYF; CDR3 DNA: TGTGCCAGCTCACCACGTGGAATCTACGAGCAGTACTTC; V gene: TRBV18; D gene: -; clone size: -; CDR3 length: 13; J gene: TRBJ2-7
CDR3 protein: CASSYGTSGGEFF; CDR3 DNA: TGTGCCAGCAGTTACGGGACTAGCGGAGGGGAGTTCTTC; V gene: TRBV6-5; D gene: TRBD2; clone size: few; CDR3 length: 13; J gene: TRBJ2-1
CDR3 protein: CASSADANEQFF; CDR3 DNA: TGTGCCAGCAGCGCGGACGCCAATGAGCAGTTCTTC; V gene: TRBV9; D gene: -; clone size: few; CDR3 length: 12; J gene: TRBJ2-1
CDR3 protein: CASSLSGGLRNQPQHF; CDR3 DNA: TGTGCCAGCAGTTTATCTGGGGGACTACGCAATCAGCCCCAGCATTTT; V gene: TRBV27; D gene: -; clone size: many; CDR3 length: 16; J gene: TRBJ1-5
CDR3 protein: CASSSPSLAGLYEQFF; CDR3 DNA: TGTGCCAGCAGCTCGCCCTCACTAGCGGGACTCTATGAGCAGTTCTTC; V gene: TRBV13; D gene: TRBD2; clone size: few; CDR3 length: 16; J gene: TRBJ2-1
CDR3 protein: CSVGGTQNPLNTDTQYF; CDR3 DNA: TGCAGCGTTGGGGGGACACAGAACCCACTTAACACAGATACGCAGTATTTT; V gene: TRBV29-1; D gene: -; clone size: many; CDR3 length: 17; J gene: TRBJ2-3
CDR3 protein: CASSSGTFSYEQYF; CDR3 DNA: TGTGCCAGCAGCTCCGGGACTTTCTCCTACGAGCAGTACTTC; V gene: TRBV13; D gene: -; clone size: few; CDR3 length: 14; J gene: TRBJ2-7
CDR3 protein: CASSFTGGSGNTIYF; CDR3 DNA: TGTGCCAGCAGCTTTACAGGGGGCTCTGGAAACACCATATATTTT; V gene: TRBV7-9; D gene: TRBD1; clone size: many; CDR3 length: 15; J gene: TRBJ1-3
CDR3 protein: CASSLYRTGYGYTF; CDR3 DNA: TGTGCCAGCAGTTTATATAGGACAGGGTATGGCTACACCTTC; V gene: TRBV27; D gene: TRBD1; clone size: -; CDR3 length: 14; J gene: TRBJ1-2
CDR3 protein: CASSQDEFLDGGNTEAFF; CDR3 DNA: TGTGCCAGCAGCCAAGACGAGTTCTTGGACGGCGGGAACACTGAAGCTTTCTTT; V gene: TRBV3-1; D gene: -; clone size: many; CDR3 length: 18; J gene: TRBJ1-1
CDR3 protein: CSVLSSYNEQFF; CDR3 DNA: TGCAGCGTCCTGTCTTCCTACAATGAGCAGTTCTTC; V gene: TRBV29-1; D gene: -; clone size: many; CDR3 length: 12; J gene: TRBJ2-1